This T cell receptor (beta chain) was observed in a study of cytomegalovirus exposure and HLA in healthy donors. Study information: In a later analysis, it was reported that the approximately 110 validation repertoires had been produced on the same platform as the 500 to 850 repertoires belonging to the first cohort.

TCRdb's table, derived via immunoSEQ multiplex PCR, lists solely in-frame clones and lacks some. This sample has some 80,000 clones, with 90% to 96% found just once. The CDR3 is 14 amino acids. Germline trimming cut 9 bases from V and 0 bases from J; bases unmatched to any gene: 1. The germline gives CDR1 ENHRY, CDR2 SYGVKD. Study-wide results and caveats: Most TCR sequences were rare, but some public TCRs occurred in many donors.

In the case of this clone: What it recognizes is unknown.

This chain uses TRBV10-3 with TRBJ2-3; the match to TRBD2 covers 12 bases. The sequence came from a man younger than 35 in good health and CMV-seropositive. The sample was PBMCs. The CDR3 loop reads CAIGTSGSTDTQYF. The CDR3 nucleotides are TGTGCCATAGGGACTAGCGGGAGCACAGATACGCAGTATTTT.